Following are 16 T cell receptor beta chains from one sample sequenced in a study of blood T cell repertoires in COVID-19. The data were produced by immunoSEQ multiplex PCR, yet TCRdb's version contains in-frame clones alone and is incomplete. The sample shows under 300,000 clones, nearly 90% of them seen only once. The sequenced material came from PBMCs or T cells enriched from blood (not recorded which). The receptors shown here come from a woman aged 25 to 39 who had recovered from COVID-19.

The chain recombines TRBV5-4 with TRBJ1-3; 9 bases map to TRBD1. Per the germline V gene, CDR1 is SGHNT and CDR2 is YYREEE (reference sequence). V shed 3 bases and J 5 bases; nucleotides not matched to a gene: 9. The CDR3 sequence is 16 residues long. The CDR3 nucleotides are TGTGCCAGCAGCTCCCAACAGGGGGCAGTTAGAAACACCATATATTTT. This codes for CASSSQQGAVRNTIYF.

The V gene is TRBV19, the J gene TRBJ1-3; 7 bases are shared with TRBD1. This CDR3 contains 14 residues. Trimming took 8 bases from V and 1 from J; bases not matched to a gene: 5. Germline V lookup: CDR1 LNHDA, CDR2 SQIVND (reference sequence). CDR3 residues: CASLDRASGNTIYF. The CDR3 region has the DNA TGTGCCAGTTTAGACAGGGCTTCTGGAAACACCATATATTTT.

This sequence joins TRBV6-4 and TRBJ2-3, with 12 bases fitting TRBD2. The CDR3 contains 15 residues. Germline lookup yields CDR1 MRHNA and CDR2 SNTAGT. V lost 3 bases, J lost 4 bases, and 2 bases stayed unmatched. The CDR3 DNA reads as TGTGCCAGCAGTGAGTCTAGCGGGGGGGCAGATACGCAGTATTTT. Amino acid sequence: CASSESSGGADTQYF.

In its sample, this clone was seen once. The chain is built from TRBV3-1 (or the pseudogene TRBV3-2) and TRBJ1-1, with 7 bases fitting TRBD1. Germline-derived CDR1 and CDR2 are LGHDT and YNNKEL (reference sequence). With V trimmed by 2 bases and J by 8 bases, 5 bases remained unmatched. This CDR3 region has 13 residues. The CDR3: CASSQLDRTEAFF. The CDR3, as DNA: TGTGCCAGCAGCCAATTGGACAGGACCGAAGCTTTCTTT.

This clone appeared a few times. This chain joins TRBV18 and TRBJ1-6; D is unresolved. This CDR3 has 14 amino acids. Germline assignment: CDR1 KGHSH and CDR2 LQKENI. V was pared by 1 base and J by 10 bases, with 11 bases between. CDR3: CASSPLESGSPLHF. CDR3 DNA: TGTGCCAGCTCACCACTCGAATCAGGATCACCCCTCCACTTT.

The genes are TRBV7-9 and TRBJ1-2, with 7 positions matching TRBD1. V shed 3 bases and J 6 bases; nucleotides not matched to a gene: 16. This CDR3 contains 17 residues. CDR1 SEHNR and CDR2 FQNEAQ come from the germline V gene (reference sequence). The CDR3 spells CASSFEGTVGSGHGYTF. CDR3 nucleotides: TGTGCCAGCAGCTTCGAGGGGACAGTGGGTAGCGGACATGGCTACACCTTC.

The rearrangement uses TRBV6-5 and TRBJ2-1; 11 bases are shared with TRBD2. This CDR3 comprises 13 residues. The V segment lost 8 bases and the J segment 7 bases; nucleotides outside the gene matches: 4. Germline V gives CDR1 MNHEY, CDR2 SVGAGI. The CDR3 DNA follows: TGTGCCAGCGGAACTAGCGGGAGAAATGAGCAGTTCTTC. Translating gives CASGTSGRNEQFF.

This chain links TRBV6-2 or TRBV6-3 with TRBJ1-5; 11 nucleotides match TRBD1. J lost 5 bases, V lost 6 bases, and 9 bases had no gene match. The CDR3 totals 16 residues. CDR1 is MNHEY, CDR2 SVGEGT, per germline. In DNA, the CDR3 is TGTGCCAGCAGCGGACAGGGGGCGCGGGTAGATCAGCCCCAGCATTTT. Encoded protein: CASSGQGARVDQPQHF.

The rearrangement links TRBV11-2 to TRBJ2-5, with D perhaps matching TRBD2 (5 bases). The ends were cut back, 3 bases at V and 2 bases at J, with 7 bases in the middle. From germline, CDR1 is SGHAT and CDR2 FQNNGV. This CDR3 spans 13 amino acids. CDR3 DNA sequence: TGTGCCAGCAGCTTCGGACTTCAAGAGACCCAGTACTTC. It yields the protein CASSFGLQETQYF.

The chain links TRBV30 to TRBJ2-6; a weak D match, TRBD1 (6 bases). Per the germline V gene, CDR1 is GTSNPN and CDR2 is SVGIG (reference sequence). The CDR3 has 15 amino acids. V was pared by 3 bases and J by 4 bases, with 13 bases between. The CDR3: CAWRAQGSGANVLTF. CDR3 bases: TGTGCCTGGAGGGCTCAGGGGTCCGGGGCCAACGTCCTGACTTTC.

This clone has a handful of counts. J is TRBJ2-1 and V is TRBV6-6; 11 bases fit TRBD2. CDR1 is MNHNY and CDR2 is SVGAGI in the germline V gene (reference sequence). The CDR3 totals 19 residues. The trim removed 5 bases at V and 7 bases at J, leaving 19 bases unmatched. The CDR3 DNA sequence: TGTGCCAGCAGTCTACGCGGGCTCGTGACTAGCGGGAAGAATAATGAGCAGTTCTTC. The encoded protein is CASSLRGLVTSGKNNEQFF.

Here the CDR3 reads CASSFPTGTGRNEQYF. CDR3 DNA sequence: TGTGCCAGCAGTTTCCCAACCGGGACAGGGCGAAACGAGCAGTACTTC. This chain connects TRBV28 to TRBJ2-7; 9 bases match TRBD1. CDR3 size: 16 residues. After removal of 3 bases from V and 5 bases from J, the junction contained 11 bases not matched to a gene. Germline values: CDR1 MDHEN, CDR2 SYDVKM.

V and J are TRBV10-3 and TRBJ2-5; 12 nucleotides match TRBD2. Germline loops: CDR1 ENHRY, CDR2 SYGVKD. J lost 0 bases, V lost 5 bases, and 7 bases had no gene match. This CDR3 region has 17 residues. The CDR3 DNA follows: TGTGCCATCAGTAGGACTAGCGGGGTGCCTTACCAAGAGACCCAGTACTTC. Encoded protein: CAISRTSGVPYQETQYF.

The J gene is TRBJ1-4, the V gene TRBV2; D gene ambiguous. V lost 11 bases to trimming and J lost 7 bases, with 8 bases between them. CDR3 length: 10 amino acids. Germline V CDR1 and CDR2: SNHLY, FYNNEI. CDR3 nucleotides: TGTGCCTCTCGGGTTGAAAAACTGTTTTTT. This encodes CASRVEKLFF.

V is TRBV5-5 and J is TRBJ2-5, with D perhaps TRBD1 (6 bases). The V gene's germline CDR1 is SGHKS and CDR2 YYEKEE (reference sequence). The CDR3 is 13 residues long. Trimming removed 4 bases from V and 3 bases from J, with 10 bases in between. The CDR3 DNA sequence: TGTGCCAGCAGCACATGGACAGAAGAGACCCAGTACTTC. Translation gives CASSTWTEETQYF.

The chain links TRBV7-9 to TRBJ1-4, with TRBD1 identical over 7 bases. CDR1 is SEHNR and CDR2 is FQNEAQ in the germline V gene (reference sequence). This CDR3 has 16 residues. Trimming at V came to 5 bases and at J to 3 bases, leaving 9 bases not matched to a gene. The CDR3 coding sequence is TGTGCCAGCAGCGGAGACAGGGCTCCCTCTAATGAAAAACTGTTTTTT. Its translation is CASSGDRAPSNEKLFF.